The clone carrying this T cell receptor beta chain has a count of ten or more. The antigen remains undetermined. This specimen comes from a study of identical twins. Study-level results: Conclusions were drawn cross-sectionally by statistical analysis, without following the same donors.

TCRdb re-analysed the 5' RACE reads in MiXCR, keeping a single row per CDR3 protein. Among 500,000 to 650,000 distinct CDR3 sequences listed, about 7.1% were seen once. The data were also submitted as part of a second study, on yellow fever vaccine responses in identical twins.

The sample taken for sequencing was PBMCs. The TCR comes from a woman younger than 30 in good health.

The CDR3 DNA reads TGTGCCAGCAGTTATAACAGGGGGGCTGGGGGAAATGAGCAGTTCTTC. It translates to CASSYNRGAGGNEQFF. V is TRBV2 and J is TRBJ2-1; TRBD1 matches at 8 bases. The CDR3 consists of 16 residues. The germline V gene encodes CDR1 SNHLY and CDR2 FYNNEI. Trimming at V came to 5 bases and at J to 7 bases, leaving 13 bases not matched to a gene.